This TCR beta chain was sequenced during a study of T cells in Graves' hyperthyroidism and ophthalmopathy. On the study more broadly: The initial diagnosis was the point when peripheral blood was collected, ahead of any treatment.

Whole-study results and caveats: Clonotypes that were expanded in thyroid above 0.001 mostly appeared in blood too. Ophthalmopathy was predicted by the model a median of roughly 6.7 months ahead of onset.

Researchers took RNA transcripts and amplified the TCR beta CDR3 regions from them. Using the HTBI primer set, a first-round RT-PCR was run on the TCR CDR3. TCRdb passed the multiplex PCR reads through MiXCR, listing each CDR3 protein once. The data contain roughly 720,000 distinct CDR3 sequences, approximately 15% of them singletons. Each diagnosis drew on symptoms, thyroxine, TRAb, thyroid ultrasound and orbital computed tomography findings. Germline V gene data show CDR1 as PRHDT and CDR2 as FYEKMQ (reference sequence). CDR3 length equals 12 residues. Trimming removed 2 bases at V and 6 bases at J, with 6 bases between. Regarding this clonotype: Its antigen is not identified.

The chain couples TRBV13 to TRBJ2-3; D not certain. The clonotype was recovered from a man in his fifties with Graves' hyperthyroidism. The sequencing input was blood. CDR3 nucleotides: TGTGCCAGCAGCTTAAATCGGGATACGCAGTATTTT. This gives the protein CASSLNRDTQYF.